The clone carrying this TCR beta chain was recorded only once. In germline, CDR1 is SGHRS, CDR2 YFSETQ. The CDR3 loop spans 14 amino acids. Trimming left V 2 bases short and J 6 bases short, with 9 bases between. In the original analysis: Nucleated cell counts were estimated from reference gene primer amplification. Profiled with immunoSEQ multiplex PCR; TCRdb holds only in-frame clones, not every one. That table gives V, J and clone size, and the DNA gave D and trimming. The table lists some 130,000 clones, 70% to 85% of them singletons. The sample is drawn from a study of blood T cell repertoires in COVID-19. About the study: Researchers got acute and convalescent COVID-19 samples from the United States, Italy and Spain. T cells, B-cell-depleted T cells, or PBMCs supplied cDNA or gDNA.

This sequence was found in a woman between 45 and 60 years old with acute or convalescent COVID-19. The chain uses TRBV5-1 and TRBJ1-6, with D possibly matching TRBD1 (5 bases). Sequencing was performed on peripheral blood. The CDR3 loop reads CASSLRQINSPLHF. The CDR3 coding sequence is TGCGCCAGCAGCTTAAGACAGATTAATTCACCCCTCCACTTT.